This TCR beta chain appears in the sequencing data of a study of control samples from healthy donors and cancer patients. Produced via immunoSEQ multiplex PCR; TCRdb's table is partial and in-frame only. This sample yields about 100,000 clones, of which around four fifths are seen a single time; around 20% belongs to the top ten. Germline CDR1 LGHDT, CDR2 YNNKEL (reference sequence). The CDR3 consists of 15 residues. V was trimmed by 5 bases and J by 3 bases, leaving 11 bases between them. Sequenced sample: blood. The V and J genes are TRBV3-1 (or the pseudogene TRBV3-2) and TRBJ2-6, with D tentatively TRBD1 (5 bases). The receptor was isolated from a man aged 25-40 years in good health. The chain's CDR3 is CASSERGFGANVLTF. The CDR3 nucleotides read TGTGCCAGCAGCGAAAGGGGTTTTGGGGCCAACGTCCTGACTTTC.